Presented here are 3 T cell receptor beta chains from one specimen sequenced in a study of blood T cell repertoires in COVID-19. Method: immunoSEQ multiplex PCR; TCRdb's copy keeps in-frame clones and lacks some. The repertoire consists of approximately 130,000 clones, with around 78% occurring once and the leading ten covering about a tenth. The sequenced sample consisted of peripheral blood. These receptors were collected from a human donor in a cohort sampled during active COVID-19.

V usage is TRBV3-1 (or the pseudogene TRBV3-2) and J usage is TRBJ1-4; D is unresolved. CDR3 size: 15 residues. The germline V and J ends were trimmed by 0 bases and 2 bases, with 7 bases remaining between them. Germline assignment: CDR1 LGHDT and CDR2 YNNKEL (reference sequence). Here the CDR3 reads CASSQDRWTNEKLFF. CDR3 nucleotide sequence: TGTGCCAGCAGCCAAGACCGGTGGACTAATGAAAAACTGTTTTTT.

The chain combines TRBV7-3 with TRBJ2-3; D call uncertain. Germline-derived CDR1 and CDR2 are SGHTA and FQGTGA. Trimming shortened V by 5 bases and J by 1 base, and 10 bases separated the two germline ends. The CDR3 covers 14 residues. CDR3 nucleotides: TGTGCCAGCAGCCCCCAGATCGGCACAGATACGCAGTATTTT. Protein sequence: CASSPQIGTDTQYF.

This clone was observed a few times. The rearrangement links TRBV5-1 to TRBJ2-5; TRBD2 matches 10 bases. CDR1 and CDR2 from the germline V gene are SGHRS and YFSETQ. This CDR3 comprises 14 residues. Losses at the gene ends were 3 bases for V and 4 bases for J; bases not matched to a gene: 3. CDR3: CASSSSGGVETQYF. The DNA for the CDR3 is TGCGCCAGCAGCTCTAGCGGGGGCGTAGAGACCCAGTACTTC.